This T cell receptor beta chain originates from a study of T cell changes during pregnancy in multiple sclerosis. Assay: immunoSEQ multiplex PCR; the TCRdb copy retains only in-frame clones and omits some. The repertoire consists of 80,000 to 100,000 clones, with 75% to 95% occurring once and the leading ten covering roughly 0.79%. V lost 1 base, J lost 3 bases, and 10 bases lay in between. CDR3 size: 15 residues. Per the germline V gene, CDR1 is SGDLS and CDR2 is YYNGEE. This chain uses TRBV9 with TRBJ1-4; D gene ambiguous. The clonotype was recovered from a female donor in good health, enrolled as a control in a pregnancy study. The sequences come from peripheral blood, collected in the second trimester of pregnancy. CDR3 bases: TGTGCCAGCAGCGTAACCCCCGCGGCTAATGAAAAACTGTTTTTT. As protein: CASSVTPAANEKLFF.